This record concerns one T cell receptor beta chain sequence. Antigen unknown. This entry comes from a study of shared clonotypes between healthy human individuals. General study findings and limits: The study found lower generation probabilities in non-shared clonotypes than in those shared by all four donors.

Produced via immunoSEQ multiplex PCR; TCRdb's table is partial and in-frame only. The sample comprises roughly 1,600,000 clones, less than 99% of which are singletons, and 0.36% rests with the top ten. J lost 6 bases, V lost 1 base, and 8 bases had no gene match. The CDR3 loop spans 16 amino acids. The V gene's germline CDR1 is MNHEY and CDR2 SMNVEV (reference sequence). The chain recombines TRBV27 with TRBJ2-3; 9 nucleotides match TRBD1. The source of this sequence is a man aged 25 to 45 in good health. The sample was naive CD4+ T cells sorted from blood. Subset given: CD45RA+ positively selected. CDR3 loop: CASSLFRGQGYDTQYF. The CDR3 DNA is TGTGCCAGCAGTTTATTCAGGGGACAGGGATACGATACGCAGTATTTT.